These 7 T cell receptor beta chains came from one sample sequenced in a study of OX40 agonist ivuxolimab in advanced cancers. TCRdb's table, derived via immunoSEQ multiplex PCR, lists solely in-frame clones and lacks some. The sample yields about 20,000 clones, around 78% seen once. Here the sequenced sample was CD4+ or CD8+ T cells sorted from blood, taken in a trial of the OX40 agonist ivuxolimab. These receptors were collected from an adult with an advanced solid tumor such as melanoma, head and neck, liver or kidney cancer.

The V and J genes are TRBV28 and TRBJ2-7; D may correspond to TRBD1 or TRBD2 (6 bases each). Germline V lookup: CDR1 MDHEN, CDR2 SYDVKM. V lost 7 bases and J lost 6, with 19 bases in between. The CDR3 consists of 14 residues. In DNA, the CDR3 is TGTGCCAGCACCCAATGGATGGGGGGCGGCGAGCAGTACTTC. Its translation is CASTQWMGGGEQYF.

This chain connects TRBV29-1 to TRBJ2-5; 12 nucleotides line up with TRBD2. The CDR3 runs 13 residues. CDR1 and CDR2 from the germline V gene are SQVTM and ANQGSEA. Trimming took 4 bases from V and 5 from J; bases not matched to a gene: 2. CDR3 residues: CSVGLAGVETQYF. The CDR3, as DNA: TGCAGCGTTGGACTAGCGGGAGTCGAGACCCAGTACTTC. Combining the CDR3 with reference TRBV29-1 and TRBJ2-5 gives the whole variable domain SAVISQKPSRDICQRGTSLTIQCQVDSQVTMMFWYRQQPGQSLTLIATANQGSEATYESGFVIDKFPISRPNLTFSTLTVSNMSPEDSSIYLCSVGLAGVETQYFGPGTRLLVL.

The rearrangement uses TRBV7-4 and TRBJ2-1, with 9 bases aligning to TRBD2. V lost 2 bases and J lost 5; bases outside the gene matches: 7. Germline loops: CDR1 SGHVT, CDR2 SQSDAQ. This CDR3 is built from 16 residues. DNA of the CDR3: TGTGCCAGCAGCTTAAGGAGACGGACTAGCGACAATGAGCAGTTCTTC. This codes for CASSLRRRTSDNEQFF.

V and J are TRBV19 and TRBJ2-3; the match to TRBD2 covers 8 bases. Looked up from germline, CDR1 is LNHDA and CDR2 is SQIVND (reference sequence). The J segment lost 3 bases and the V segment lost 3 bases, leaving 5 bases of the junction unmatched. This CDR3 spans 15 amino acids. CDR3 residues: CASSMGGLGTDTQYF. The CDR3 DNA reads TGTGCCAGTAGTATGGGGGGACTAGGTACAGATACGCAGTATTTT.

This clone occurred once. This rearrangement joins TRBV19 to TRBJ1-1; 12 bases map to TRBD1. The CDR3 consists of 16 residues. CDR1 is LNHDA, CDR2 SQIVND, per germline (reference sequence). The V and J ends lost 10 bases and 5 bases, in that order; junction bases with no gene match: 14. In DNA, the CDR3 is TGTGCCACTGACTTCGGGACAGGGGGCGTGTGGACTGAAGCTTTCTTT. Its translation is CATDFGTGGVWTEAFF.

The rearrangement joins TRBV5-4 to TRBJ1-1; D is possibly TRBD1 (5 bases). The CDR3 has 13 residues. Germline CDR1 is SGHNT and CDR2 is YYREEE (reference sequence). V was trimmed by 0 bases and J by 5 bases, leaving 8 bases between them. The chain's CDR3 is CASSLGGGTEAFF. For the CDR3, the DNA is TGTGCCAGCAGCTTGGGTGGGGGTACTGAAGCTTTCTTT.

Only one count was recorded for this clone. This rearrangement joins TRBV6-4 to TRBJ2-2; 7 bases are shared with TRBD2. The CDR3 covers 13 residues. Germline CDR1 and CDR2: MRHNA and SNTAGT. The junction had 0 bases not matched to a gene; V was cut back by 4 bases and J by 4 bases. The CDR3 nucleotides are TGTGCCAGCAGTGGGACTAGCACCGGGGAGCTGTTTTTT. It codes for CASSGTSTGELFF.